One and the same sample provided the 14 T cell receptor beta chains below, sequenced in a study of shared clonotypes between healthy human individuals. TCRdb's table, derived via immunoSEQ multiplex PCR, lists solely in-frame clones and lacks some. The table shows about 510,000 clones, with roughly 78% occurring only once. Sample: PBMCs. These receptors originate from a woman aged 40 to 50 in good health. Some clones in this sample may be carry-over from other donors' samples.

This chain connects TRBV2 to TRBJ2-1; D gene ambiguous. The CDR3 totals 15 residues. The germline V and J ends were trimmed by 1 base and 0 bases, with 7 bases remaining between them. Germline V gene data show CDR1 as SNHLY and CDR2 as FYNNEI. CDR3 bases: TGTGCCAGCAGTGAAGGGTGGAGCTCCTACAATGAGCAGTTCTTC. This encodes CASSEGWSSYNEQFF. Full variable domain (outside the CDR3, taken from reference TRBV2 and TRBJ2-1): EPEVTQTPSHQVTQMGQEVILRCVPISNHLYFYWYRQILGQKVEFLVSFYNNEISEKSEIFDDQFSVERPDGSNFTLKIRSTKLEDSAMYFCASSEGWSSYNEQFFGPGTRLTVL.

The rearrangement joins TRBV28 to TRBJ1-3, with 7 bases identical to TRBD1. CDR3 size: 16 residues. The germline gives CDR1 MDHEN, CDR2 SYDVKM. Trimming removed 2 bases from V and 0 bases from J; junction bases left unmatched: 4. The CDR3 coding sequence is TGTGCCAGCAGTTTAGCAGGGGGGAGCTCTGGAAACACCATATATTTT. This codes for CASSLAGGSSGNTIYF.

The gene calls are TRBV2 and TRBJ2-7; 7 bases fit TRBD1. V was clipped by 2 bases and J by 5 bases; unmatched bases: 6. Germline values: CDR1 SNHLY, CDR2 FYNNEI. This CDR3 has 14 residues. The CDR3 here is CASSESTGHHEQYF. The CDR3 DNA reads as TGTGCCAGCAGTGAATCGACAGGGCATCACGAGCAGTACTTC.

This chain connects TRBV19 to TRBJ2-1; D remains ambiguous. The germline gives CDR1 LNHDA, CDR2 SQIVND (reference sequence). V gave up 6 bases and J gave up 8 bases, with 17 bases separating them. The CDR3 has 14 amino acids. The CDR3 DNA sequence: TGTGCCAGTAGCCAAGAGGTTCTAAGCGATGAGCAGTTCTTC. Translation gives CASSQEVLSDEQFF.

The genes are TRBV9 and TRBJ2-7; D remains unclear. The V end was cut by 0 bases, the J end by 1 base, with 11 bases between. The CDR3 consists of 15 residues. CDR1 is SGDLS, CDR2 YYNGEE, per germline. CDR3 protein: CASSVGSSASYEQYF. CDR3 sequence (DNA): TGTGCCAGCAGCGTAGGATCTAGTGCGTCCTACGAGCAGTACTTC.

Concerning this clone: A much larger clone differs by one base, so this may be a read error. The sample contains more than one DNA sequence encoding this CDR3. The chain combines TRBV2 with TRBJ2-5, with TRBD2 matching over 7 bases. Germline-derived CDR1 and CDR2 are SNHLY and FYNNEI. V lost 7 bases, J lost 5 bases, and 7 bases stayed unmatched. The CDR3 runs to 13 residues. The DNA for the CDR3 is TGTGCCAGCACTGCGGGGGTAATGGAGACCCAGTACTTC. It yields the protein CASTAGVMETQYF.

The gene calls are TRBV27 and TRBJ2-5, with 10 bases that match TRBD2. The germline V gene encodes CDR1 MNHEY and CDR2 SMNVEV (reference sequence). CDR3 length equals 13 residues. Losses at the gene ends were 6 bases for V and 4 bases for J; bases not matched to a gene: 2. CDR3 sequence: CASSLAGVETQYF. The CDR3 DNA reads TGTGCCAGCAGCCTAGCGGGAGTAGAGACCCAGTACTTC.

CDR3 coding DNA: TGTGCCAGCTCCCGACTAGAGGTTGGGAATGAGCAGTTCTTC. It translates to CASSRLEVGNEQFF. The chain joins TRBV18 to TRBJ2-1; perhaps TRBD2 as D (6 bases). Looked up from germline, CDR1 is KGHSH and CDR2 is LQKENI. CDR3 length: 14 amino acids. Between the trimmed V and J ends, which lost 6 bases and 7 bases, there was a span of 16 bases.

The rearrangement links TRBV7-8 to TRBJ1-1; 8 nucleotides line up with TRBD1. The V gene's germline CDR1 is SGHVS and CDR2 FQNEAQ. The ends lost 5 bases at V and 2 bases at J; junction bases unmatched: 4. The CDR3 runs to 14 residues. This CDR3 is CASSPGQGNTEAFF. The CDR3 DNA sequence: TGTGCCAGCAGCCCCGGACAGGGCAACACTGAAGCTTTCTTT.

The chain carries TRBV4-2 and TRBJ2-7; the match to TRBD1 covers 9 bases. Germline CDR1 LGHNA, CDR2 YNFKEQ. Unmatched junction bases numbered 10, after V lost 3 bases and J lost 4 bases. This CDR3 spans 16 amino acids. The CDR3 bases are TGTGCCAGCAGCCAGGAAACGGGACAGGGTCGGTACGAGCAGTACTTC. Translating gives CASSQETGQGRYEQYF.

This chain connects TRBV6-1 to TRBJ1-5; D possibly corresponds to TRBD1 (5 bases). The length of the CDR3 is 15 residues. Germline CDR1 and CDR2: MNHNS and SASEGT. Trimming took off 6 bases at V and 6 bases at J, with 18 bases between the two ends. CDR3 sequence reads: CASSPRGSNGQPQHF. CDR3 DNA: TGTGCCAGCAGCCCAAGGGGCAGTAATGGTCAGCCCCAGCATTTT.

CDR3 protein: CASSPTAGDYNEQFF. CDR3 DNA sequence: TGTGCCAGCAGCCCCACAGCGGGAGACTACAATGAGCAGTTCTTC. The V call is TRBV7-3, the J call TRBJ2-1, with 8 bases identical to TRBD2. The CDR3 has 15 amino acids. V was clipped by 5 bases and J by 3 bases; unmatched bases: 6. Germline assignment: CDR1 SGHTA and CDR2 FQGTGA.

The CDR3 loop is CASSQDWERESPGEQYF. The CDR3 DNA follows: TGTGCCAGCAGCCAAGATTGGGAGCGGGAGTCACCGGGGGAGCAGTACTTC. The rearrangement links TRBV14 to TRBJ2-7, with 8 bases identical to TRBD2. Trimming cost V 0 bases and J 7 bases; bases outside gene matches: 14. This CDR3 comprises 17 residues. Germline values: CDR1 SGHDN, CDR2 FVKESK.

The V and J genes are TRBV10-1 and TRBJ2-2, with D perhaps assigned TRBD1 or TRBD2 (5 bases each). Germline-derived CDR1 and CDR2 are WNHNN and SYGVQD (reference sequence). There are 14 residues in the CDR3. V lost 11 bases to trimming and J lost 8 bases, with 21 bases between them. CDR3 amino acids: CAPYRGPVFGELFF. CDR3 nucleotides: TGCGCCCCCTACCGGGGACCGGTGTTTGGGGAGCTGTTTTTT.